The next 18 T cell receptor beta chains were all read from a single sample in a study of cytomegalovirus exposure and HLA in healthy donors (dated by TCRdb to 2015 to 2018). Libraries came from the immunoSEQ multiplex PCR assay. A mixture of 60 forward primers for TCR Vbeta segments and 13 reverse primers for TCR Jbeta segments was used in the multiplex PCR. TCRdb limited this immuneACCESS table to in-frame rearrangements with V and J called. A share of clones is missing; checked studies link under half to unresolved V genes, and the rest is unexplained. This sample gives over 150,000 clones in total; about 81% of them show up just once. In total, the top ten clones hold about 2.2% of the sample. The sample taken for sequencing was PBMCs. These receptors came from a woman in her twenties or thirties in good health and CMV-seronegative.

This clone turned up a few times. The chain employs TRBV9 and TRBJ2-2; D may be TRBD1 (5 bases). Germline V gene lookup returns CDR1 SGDLS and CDR2 YYNGEE. The CDR3 extends over 14 amino acids. V was trimmed by 0 bases and J by 8 bases, leaving 11 bases between them. The CDR3 DNA is TGTGCCAGCAGCGTAGAGGGGCCAGGAGGGGAGCTGTTTTTT. This codes for CASSVEGPGGELFF.

In its sample, this clone was seen a few times. This chain joins TRBV2 and TRBJ2-2; 8 positions match TRBD2. The length of the CDR3 is 16 residues. Germline values: CDR1 SNHLY, CDR2 FYNNEI. The trim removed 5 bases at V and 0 bases at J, leaving 5 bases unmatched. The chain's CDR3 is CASSRGTSSNTGELFF. The CDR3 DNA sequence: TGTGCCAGCAGTCGAGGGACTAGTTCGAACACCGGGGAGCTGTTTTTT.

This chain's CDR3 is CASSFEAGGPYEQYF. Here the CDR3 DNA reads TGTGCCAGCAGTTTCGAAGCGGGAGGGCCTTACGAGCAGTACTTC. The chain links TRBV27 to TRBJ2-7; 10 bases are shared with TRBD2. The V segment lost 3 bases and the J segment 4 bases; nucleotides outside the gene matches: 6. The CDR3 runs 15 residues. Germline CDR1 reads MNHEY; CDR2 reads SMNVEV (reference sequence).

The chain uses TRBV27 and TRBJ2-3; D might be TRBD1 (6 bases). This CDR3 has 17 amino acids. The germline V gene has CDR1 MNHEY and CDR2 SMNVEV (reference sequence). Between the trimmed V and J ends, which lost 5 bases and 3 bases, there was a span of 21 bases. CDR3 nucleotides: TGTGCCAGCAGTCCCCTCCGCGGCAGGGGACGGACAGATACGCAGTATTTT. Translated: CASSPLRGRGRTDTQYF.

The gene calls are TRBV6-5 and TRBJ1-3; no clear D gene. Germline CDR1 reads MNHEY; CDR2 reads SVGAGI. The V gene lost 4 bases and the J gene lost 2 bases, with 9 bases spanning the gap. The CDR3 has 14 residues. The CDR3 spells CASSFSSPGNTIYF. The CDR3 nucleotides are TGTGCCAGCAGTTTTTCGAGTCCTGGAAACACCATATATTTT.

This clone was detected only a few times. The chain recombines TRBV25-1 with TRBJ2-7, with TRBD1 matching over 9 bases. The germline gives CDR1 MGHDK, CDR2 SYGVNS. Unmatched junction bases numbered 8, after V lost 7 bases and J lost 4 bases. This CDR3 comprises 14 residues. In DNA, the CDR3 is TGTGCCAGCACCAAAGGGACAGGGTCTTACGAGCAGTACTTC. This encodes CASTKGTGSYEQYF.

The genes are TRBV5-1 and TRBJ2-1; tentative D call: TRBD1 (6 bases). V was shortened by 4 bases and J by 1 base, with 21 bases between the two germline ends. Germline loops: CDR1 SGHRS, CDR2 YFSETQ. The length of the CDR3 is 18 residues. The CDR3 nucleotides are TGCGCCAGCAGCAACAGGGTTTTTGAGTCGCAGTCCTACAATGAGCAGTTCTTC. It yields the protein CASSNRVFESQSYNEQFF.

This sequence joins TRBV6-1 and TRBJ1-6, with D possibly TRBD1 on 5 matching bases. Between the trimmed V and J ends, which lost 3 bases and 9 bases, there was a span of 18 bases. The CDR3 is 16 residues long. Germline CDR1 reads MNHNS; CDR2 reads SASEGT. In DNA form, the CDR3 reads TGTGCCAGCAGTGAGAGTCTACAGGTTTGGGGTTCACCCCTCCACTTT. It yields the protein CASSESLQVWGSPLHF.

The V gene is TRBV5-1, the J gene TRBJ2-6, with 9 bases matching TRBD1. Germline loops: CDR1 SGHRS, CDR2 YFSETQ. This CDR3 has 16 amino acids. The junction had 3 bases not matched to a gene; V was cut back by 4 bases and J by 1 base. This CDR3 is CASSAGTGSGANVLTF. The DNA of the CDR3 is TGCGCCAGCAGCGCCGGGACAGGGTCTGGGGCCAACGTCCTGACTTTC. Looking up the rest from reference TRBV5-1 and TRBJ2-6 gives the full variable domain: KAGVTQTPRYLIKTRGQQVTLSCSPISGHRSVSWYQQTPGQGLQFLFEYFSETQRNKGNFPGRFSGRQFSNSRSEMNVSTLELGDSALYLCASSAGTGSGANVLTFGAGSRLTVL.

On this clone: At one of its ends the junction is not consistent with the germline gene, which may arise from a read error. The V and J genes are TRBV7-9 and TRBJ2-7; 8 positions match TRBD2. Germline CDR1 is SEHNR and CDR2 is FQNEAQ (reference sequence). The CDR3 totals 12 residues. CDR3: CSSRGLAYEQYF. CDR3 nucleotide sequence: TGTTCCAGCAGGGGACTAGCCTACGAGCAGTACTTC.

This clone was observed a handful of times. The chain links TRBV4-3 to TRBJ2-7; D is perhaps TRBD2 (5 bases). The CDR3 runs to 15 residues. V lost 0 bases and J 3 bases, leaving 12 bases between the germline ends. Germline V gene lookup returns CDR1 LGHNA and CDR2 YSLEER. CDR3 DNA sequence: TGCGCCAGCAGCCAAGATGCCAGCGGATTCTACGAGCAGTACTTC. This translates into CASSQDASGFYEQYF.

The chain is built from TRBV28 and TRBJ1-2; a possible D gene is TRBD1 (6 bases). Per germline, CDR1 MDHEN and CDR2 SYDVKM. Trimming shortened V by 6 bases and J by 2 bases, and 22 bases separated the two germline ends. The CDR3 consists of 17 residues. The CDR3 reads CASSRFGGAIANYGYTF. In nucleotides, the CDR3 is TGTGCCAGCAGCCGCTTTGGGGGGGCTATAGCGAACTATGGCTACACCTTC.

This chain uses TRBV7-9 with TRBJ1-2; D is ambiguous. Germline CDR1 and CDR2: SEHNR and FQNEAQ (reference sequence). The CDR3 loop spans 16 amino acids. The V end lost 1 base, the J end lost 1 base, and 13 bases lay between the germline ends. CDR3 sequence reads: CASSLGSAGYNYGYTF. The CDR3 bases are TGTGCCAGCAGCTTAGGGTCCGCGGGTTATAACTATGGCTACACCTTC.

CDR3 DNA: TGTGCCAGTAGTACGGGGACTAGCGGCTGGAACACCGGGGAGCTGTTTTTT. This translates into CASSTGTSGWNTGELFF. The chain is built from TRBV19 and TRBJ2-2; 11 nucleotides agree with TRBD2. The CDR3 totals 17 residues. Trimming removed 4 bases from V and 1 base from J; junction bases left unmatched: 5. The germline gives CDR1 LNHDA, CDR2 SQIVND (reference sequence). The whole variable domain, filled in from reference TRBV19 and TRBJ2-2, reads DGGITQSPKYLFRKEGQNVTLSCEQNLNHDAMYWYRQDPGQGLRLIYYSQIVNDFQKGDIAEGYSVSREKKESFPLTVTSAQKNPTAFYLCASSTGTSGWNTGELFFGEGSRLTVL.

The genes are TRBV6-6 and TRBJ1-2; TRBD1 is a possible D gene (6 bases). This CDR3 has 14 amino acids. Germline V gene data show CDR1 as MNHNY and CDR2 as SVGAGI (reference sequence). V lost 2 bases, J lost 6 bases, and 13 bases lay in between. CDR3 residues: CASSYVASGDGYTF. The CDR3 DNA follows: TGTGCCAGCAGTTACGTGGCGTCAGGGGATGGCTACACCTTC.

Comments on this clone: The junction departs from the called germline gene at one end, perhaps through a read error. The chain has TRBV7-9 and TRBJ1-5; D unclear. The CDR3 loop spans 13 amino acids. CDR1 and CDR2 (germline): SEHNR, FQNEAQ (reference sequence). This CDR3 is CSSSPGSNQPQHF. CDR3 DNA: TGTTCCAGCAGCCCCGGTTCCAATCAGCCCCAGCATTTT.

V usage is TRBV4-1 and J usage is TRBJ1-5; TRBD1 might be the D (5 bases). The V and J ends lost 0 bases and 6 bases respectively, with 15 bases between them. Germline loops: CDR1 MGHRA, CDR2 YSYEKL. CDR3 size: 16 residues. The chain's CDR3 is CASSQDLDSGLQPQHF. The CDR3, as DNA: TGCGCCAGCAGCCAAGATTTGGATTCAGGGCTTCAGCCCCAGCATTTT.

The V gene is TRBV5-1, the J gene TRBJ2-5; TRBD1 is a possible D gene (6 bases). In germline, CDR1 is SGHRS, CDR2 YFSETQ. The CDR3 has 14 residues. The V and J ends lost 2 bases and 3 bases respectively, with 11 bases between them. The CDR3 nucleotides are TGCGCCAGCAGCTTACATGCAGGGGAAGAGACCCAGTACTTC. Residues: CASSLHAGEETQYF.